This TCR beta chain came from a study of T cell changes during pregnancy in multiple sclerosis (dated by TCRdb to the late 2010s). Background for the entire study: In women with multiple sclerosis, the researchers looked at how the T cell repertoire shifted as pregnancy progressed.

Library generation was performed with the immunoSEQ multiplex PCR assay. TCRdb mirrors the immuneACCESS table, restricted to in-frame sequences. Some clones are absent from its copies; in checked studies, under half trace to an unresolved V gene, and the reason for the others is unknown. The sample contains around 96,000 clones, approximately 93% of them found a single time. The ten largest account for around 1.7% of the sample. Germline trimming amounts to 7 bases on V and 5 bases on J, with 9 as the count of junction bases outside the gene matches. According to the germline V gene (reference sequence), CDR1 reads MNHNY and CDR2 reads SVGAGI. Spanning cysteine to phenylalanine, the CDR3 consists of 14 amino acids. Only CDR3 DNA remains: 42 bases, in frame from the first base. As concerns this clone: It lacks a known antigen. No much larger clone is present one base from it, and per-base qualities are unavailable.

This receptor chain uses TRBV6-6 and TRBJ2-7; TRBD1 fits 9 bases in the junction. The sequenced sample was peripheral blood, obtained after pregnancy. This TCR derives from a female donor in good health, enrolled as a control in a pregnancy study. The CDR3 protein is CASTKGQGRDEQYF. The sequenced DNA: TGTGCCAGCACCAAGGGACAGGGAAGGGACGAGCAGTACTTC.